This entry describes one T cell receptor beta chain. This record comes from a study of blood T cell repertoires in COVID-19. Study-level information: COVID-19 samples from acute and convalescent phases originated in the United States, Italy and Spain. PBMCs, B-cell-depleted T cells, or T cells provided the cDNA or gDNA that made up the material.

Original data processing: Using reference gene primer amplification, nucleated cell counts were estimated. The data were produced by immunoSEQ multiplex PCR, yet TCRdb's version contains in-frame clones alone and is incomplete. That table furnishes V, J and clone size, whereas the DNA furnished D and trimming. The sample carries roughly 250,000 clones, roughly nine tenths recorded once. Germline V gene sequence: CDR1 SQVTM, CDR2 ANQGSEA. V was pared by 0 bases and J by 2 bases, with 16 bases between. This CDR3 spans 16 amino acids. The receptor was isolated from a man aged 60 to 75 who had recovered from COVID-19. Sequencing was performed on peripheral blood. J is TRBJ1-1 and V is TRBV29-1; no clear D. The CDR3 is CSVEDRWARINTEAFF. Here the CDR3 DNA reads TGCAGCGTTGAAGATCGGTGGGCACGGATAAACACTGAAGCTTTCTTT.